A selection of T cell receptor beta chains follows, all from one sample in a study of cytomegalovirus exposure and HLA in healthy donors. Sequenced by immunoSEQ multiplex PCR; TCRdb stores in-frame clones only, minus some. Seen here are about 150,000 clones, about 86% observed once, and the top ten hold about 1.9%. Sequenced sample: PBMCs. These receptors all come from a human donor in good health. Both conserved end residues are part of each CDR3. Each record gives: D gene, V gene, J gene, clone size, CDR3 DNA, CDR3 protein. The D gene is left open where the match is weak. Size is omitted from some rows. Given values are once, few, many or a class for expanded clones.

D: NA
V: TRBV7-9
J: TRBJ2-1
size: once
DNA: TGTGCCAGCAGCTTAATAGGGAGCTCCTACAATGAGCAGTTCTTC
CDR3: CASSLIGSSYNEQFF

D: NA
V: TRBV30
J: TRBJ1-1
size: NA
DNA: TGTGCCTGGGGAGGGAGATCGAACACTGAAGCTTTCTTT
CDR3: CAWGGRSNTEAFF

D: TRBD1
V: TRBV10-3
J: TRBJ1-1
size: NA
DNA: TGTGCCATCAAGGCGGACAGGGATGGGGCTGAAGCTTTCTTT
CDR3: CAIKADRDGAEAFF

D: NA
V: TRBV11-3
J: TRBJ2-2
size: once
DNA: TGTGCCAGCCAGACACGGACAGGGGAGCTGTTTTTT
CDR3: CASQTRTGELFF

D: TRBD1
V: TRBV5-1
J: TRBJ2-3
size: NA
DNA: TGCGCCAGCAAACCTTTAACCGGACAGGGTTGGTTATCAGATACGCAGTATTTT
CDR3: CASKPLTGQGWLSDTQYF

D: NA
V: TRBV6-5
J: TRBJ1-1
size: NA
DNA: TGTGCCAGCAGTTACGAACGGACACTTATGAACACTGAAGCTTTCTTT
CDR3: CASSYERTLMNTEAFF

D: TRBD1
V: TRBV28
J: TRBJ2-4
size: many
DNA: TGTGCCAGCAGTTTAACTTACAGGGGGGCCAAAAACATTCAGTACTTC
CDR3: CASSLTYRGAKNIQYF

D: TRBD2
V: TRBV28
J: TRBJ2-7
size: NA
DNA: TGTGCCAGCATCCCCAGAGCGGGAGTCTACGAGCAGTACTTC
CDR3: CASIPRAGVYEQYF

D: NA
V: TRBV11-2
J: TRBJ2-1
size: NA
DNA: TGTGCCAGCAGCTTAGATACAGGGTATGAGCAGTTCTTC
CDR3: CASSLDTGYEQFF

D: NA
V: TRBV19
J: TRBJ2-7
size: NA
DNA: TGTGCCAGTAGCCCCGTGGACAGCTACGAGCAGTACTTC
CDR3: CASSPVDSYEQYF

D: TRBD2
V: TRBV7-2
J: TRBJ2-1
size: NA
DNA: TGTGCCAGCAGCCCATGGACTAGCGGGGGGTCGTACAATGAGCAGTTCTTC
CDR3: CASSPWTSGGSYNEQFF

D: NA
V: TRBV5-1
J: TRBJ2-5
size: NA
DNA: TGCGCCAGCAGCTTGGTCGTAGAAGCGACCCAGTACTTC
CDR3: CASSLVVEATQYF

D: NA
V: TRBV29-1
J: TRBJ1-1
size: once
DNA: TGCAGCGTAGAAAAGGGAGGAACTGAAGCTTTCTTT
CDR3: CSVEKGGTEAFF

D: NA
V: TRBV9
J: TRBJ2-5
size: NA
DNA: TGTGCCAGCAGCAAAGCGAATGGTGGAGGAGAGACCCAGTACTTC
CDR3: CASSKANGGGETQYF

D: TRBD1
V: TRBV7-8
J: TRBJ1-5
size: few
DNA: TGTGCCAGCAGCAGACAGGGGAGTAATCAGCCCCAGCATTTT
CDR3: CASSRQGSNQPQHF

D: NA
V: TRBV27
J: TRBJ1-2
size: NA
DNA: TGTGCCAGCAGTTTGAAATCCCCGACCGGGGTCTATGGCTACACCTTC
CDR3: CASSLKSPTGVYGYTF

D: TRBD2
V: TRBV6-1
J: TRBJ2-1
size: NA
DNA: TGTGCCAGCGGAGCGGGAGACCGAGGTGAGCAGTTCTTC
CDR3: CASGAGDRGEQFF

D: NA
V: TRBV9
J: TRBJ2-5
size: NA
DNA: TGTGCCAGCAGCGCGCAACCGGGGAGCTGGGAGACCCAGTACTTC
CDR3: CASSAQPGSWETQYF

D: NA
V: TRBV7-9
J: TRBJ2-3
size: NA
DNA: TGTGCCAGCAGCAGGGGGGACTATCGAACAGATACGCAGTATTTT
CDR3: CASSRGDYRTDTQYF

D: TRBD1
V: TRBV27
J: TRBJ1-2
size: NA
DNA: TGTGCCAGCAGTTCCCTGCTCGCCGGGACAGATGCTAGCTATGGCTACACCTTC
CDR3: CASSSLLAGTDASYGYTF

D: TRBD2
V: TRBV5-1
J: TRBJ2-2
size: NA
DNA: TGCGCCAGCAGCTCCTTCAGCGGGAGCGGGGCCGGGGAGCTGTTTTTT
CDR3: CASSSFSGSGAGELFF

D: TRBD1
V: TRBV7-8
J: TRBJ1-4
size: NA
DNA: TGTGCCAGCAGCTTAGAAGGGGACAGGAATGAAAAACTGTTTTTT
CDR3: CASSLEGDRNEKLFF

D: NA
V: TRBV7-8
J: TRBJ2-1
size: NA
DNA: TGTGCCAGCAGCTTTCAGGGGAGCTCCTACAATGAGCAGTTCTTC
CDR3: CASSFQGSSYNEQFF

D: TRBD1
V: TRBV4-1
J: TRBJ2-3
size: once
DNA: TGCGCCAGCAGCCAAGAGTACAGGGGGCCAGATACGCAGTATTTT
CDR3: CASSQEYRGPDTQYF

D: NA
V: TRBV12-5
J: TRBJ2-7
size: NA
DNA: TGTGCTAGTGGTTTATCCCAGGGGTACGAGCAGTACTTC
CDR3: CASGLSQGYEQYF

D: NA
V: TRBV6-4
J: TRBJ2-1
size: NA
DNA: TGTGCCAGCAGTGAGAGGTTCTTTTCTACTAGCTCCTACAATGAGCAGTTCTTC
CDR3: CASSERFFSTSSYNEQFF